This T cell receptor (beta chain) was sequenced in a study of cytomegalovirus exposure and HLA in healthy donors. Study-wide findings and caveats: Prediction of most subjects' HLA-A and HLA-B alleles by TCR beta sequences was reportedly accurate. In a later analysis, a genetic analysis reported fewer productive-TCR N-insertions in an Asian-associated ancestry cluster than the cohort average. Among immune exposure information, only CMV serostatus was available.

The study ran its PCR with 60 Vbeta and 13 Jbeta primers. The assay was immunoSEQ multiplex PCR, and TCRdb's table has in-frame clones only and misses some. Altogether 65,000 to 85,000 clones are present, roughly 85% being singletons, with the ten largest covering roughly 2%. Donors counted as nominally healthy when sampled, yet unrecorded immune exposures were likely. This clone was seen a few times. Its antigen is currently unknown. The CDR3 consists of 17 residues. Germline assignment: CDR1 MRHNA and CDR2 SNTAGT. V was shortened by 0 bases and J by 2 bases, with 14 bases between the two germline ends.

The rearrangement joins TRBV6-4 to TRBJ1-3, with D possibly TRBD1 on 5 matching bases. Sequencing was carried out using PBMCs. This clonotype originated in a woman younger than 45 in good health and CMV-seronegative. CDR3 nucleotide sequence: TGTGCCAGCAGTGACTCGATACTTAAAGGGGCTGGAAACACCATATATTTT. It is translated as CASSDSILKGAGNTIYF.